This T cell receptor beta chain originates from a study of T cell responses to AZD1222 COVID-19 vaccine. The study, taken as a whole, reports: Spike as a whole was targeted by vaccine-associated CD4 TCRs, dominant at 160-218 and 743-854. Clonal diversity was possibly underestimated, and white British individuals and females predominated among donors.

For this clone: Its antigen is unknown.

Only in-frame clones appear in the TCRdb table, and some are missing; sequencing was by immunoSEQ multiplex PCR. This sample yields 53,000 or so clones, of which 70% to 85% are seen a single time; 27% belongs to the top ten. The sequencing here drew on peripheral blood, taken on day 0 of AZD1222 vaccination. The sequence came from an adult in good health.

DNA for the CDR3: TGTGCCAGCAGCCAAGATCGGGACACATACTACGAGCAGTACTTC. Its translation is CASSQDRDTYYEQYF. This rearrangement joins TRBV4-2 to TRBJ2-7, with D possibly matching TRBD1 (6 bases). With 0 bases removed from V and 3 bases from J, the gap between germline ends came to 12 bases. Germline-derived CDR1 and CDR2 are LGHNA and YNFKEQ. This CDR3 has 15 residues.